These T cell receptor beta chains were read from a single sample in a study of cytomegalovirus exposure and HLA in healthy donors. Only in-frame clones appear in the TCRdb table, and some are missing; sequencing was by immunoSEQ multiplex PCR. The sample includes about 200,000 clones, around 77% seen only once; the top ten take roughly 3%. The material sequenced was PBMCs. Receptors were obtained from a woman younger than 45 in good health and CMV-seronegative. Each CDR3 is given with its conserved first and last residue. Each record gives: V gene, J gene, CDR3 protein.

TRBV4-1	TRBJ2-1	CASTRSPDRRLEEQFF
TRBV18	TRBJ1-2	CASSPVLRGSNGYTF
TRBV5-1	TRBJ1-2	CASSFSGGVGGYPF
TRBV27	TRBJ1-2	CASSLSGGSGYGYTF
TRBV29-1	TRBJ1-1	CSGGTGRTEAFF
TRBV18	TRBJ1-4	CASSPRTGTNEKLFF
TRBV6-5	TRBJ2-7	CASWSRVSYEQYF
TRBV6-5	TRBJ1-1	CASSYSYRGTEAFF
TRBV6-6	TRBJ1-1	CASSSDIMNTEAFF
TRBV28	TRBJ2-2	CASSLPGQGAFGELFF
TRBV5-6	TRBJ2-1	CASLTGTYNEQFF
TRBV7-9	TRBJ2-1	CSSSLVLSSGFWNEQFF
TRBV6-1	TRBJ1-1	CAGKSGGDTEAFF
TRBV13	TRBJ2-3	CASSLGPAGGGTDTQYF
TRBV10-3	TRBJ2-1	CAIQATGTGYNEQFF
TRBV6-5	TRBJ2-1	CASSFNGLNNEQFF
TRBV29-1	TRBJ2-3	CSFEVSGTDTQYF
TRBV4-2	TRBJ2-3	CASREWGGGESVTQYF
TRBV4-2	TRBJ2-7	CASSQVIGSGGYEQYF
TRBV2	TRBJ1-6	CASTTGPRNYNSPLHF
TRBV5-4	TRBJ2-1	CASSFRLAGGRNEQFF
TRBV30	TRBJ2-5	CAWSVWSGGPRQETQYF
TRBV19	TRBJ1-3	CATVDSPLSGNTIYF
TRBV5-1	TRBJ1-1	CASSGGISVAEAFF
TRBV5-1	TRBJ2-7	CASSFTTGFSYEQYF
TRBV9	TRBJ2-5	CASSWGPQETQYF
TRBV27	TRBJ2-1	CASSLNGDEQFF
TRBV9	TRBJ2-2	CASLRGTTNTGELFF
TRBV28	-	CASSLLREVHEQYF
TRBV7-9	TRBJ1-2	CSSSWGGERSGPYGYTF
TRBV9	TRBJ2-1	CASSVGLAGRNEQFF
TRBV2	TRBJ2-4	CASNGGLAKNIQYF
TRBV4-1	TRBJ2-5	CASSQDVAGETQYF
TRBV7-6	TRBJ2-1	CASSSRPGTSGWGEQFF
TRBV4-2	TRBJ2-1	CASSQDIRVTGRPQFF
TRBV7-9	TRBJ2-5	CASSNIGWTQYF
TRBV7-8	TRBJ1-4	CASSFQGPNEKLFF
TRBV28	TRBJ2-1	CASSSDREVNEQFF
TRBV21-1	TRBJ1-5	CASSKDRVDQPQHF
TRBV28	TRBJ2-5	CASSSIPGTDWLAQYF
TRBV18	TRBJ2-7	CASSWGARREQYF
TRBV6-1	TRBJ2-2	CASTKRGPYTGELFF
TRBV19	TRBJ2-1	CASSILAGPLGEQFF
TRBV28	TRBJ1-5	CASSFNRGLQPQHF
TRBV7-9	TRBJ1-4	CASSLGGQGANEKLFF
TRBV9	TRBJ1-2	CASSVGQGAYYGYTF
TRBV6-5	TRBJ1-1	CASSYLTGGTEAFF
TRBV11-2	TRBJ2-2	CASSLDWDSYTGELFF
TRBV6-5	TRBJ2-5	CASSRGGETQYF
TRBV4-1	TRBJ2-3	CASSQSVAGWSADTQYF
TRBV29-1	TRBJ1-1	CSVGQGYTEAFF
TRBV7-2	TRBJ2-7	CASSLLREGSYEQYF
TRBV19	TRBJ2-1	CASSIGWERKAYNEQFF
TRBV30	TRBJ2-7	CAWDRLNEQYF
TRBV11-2	TRBJ2-7	CASSPADFYEQYF
TRBV7-2	TRBJ2-6	CASRGGSSGANVLTF
TRBV27	TRBJ1-2	CASSYSSLSGVHYGYTF
TRBV19	TRBJ1-1	CATRGHRNTEAFF
TRBV9	TRBJ2-7	CASSTSGGPDYEQYF
TRBV19	TRBJ1-1	CASSIESGSVATEAFF